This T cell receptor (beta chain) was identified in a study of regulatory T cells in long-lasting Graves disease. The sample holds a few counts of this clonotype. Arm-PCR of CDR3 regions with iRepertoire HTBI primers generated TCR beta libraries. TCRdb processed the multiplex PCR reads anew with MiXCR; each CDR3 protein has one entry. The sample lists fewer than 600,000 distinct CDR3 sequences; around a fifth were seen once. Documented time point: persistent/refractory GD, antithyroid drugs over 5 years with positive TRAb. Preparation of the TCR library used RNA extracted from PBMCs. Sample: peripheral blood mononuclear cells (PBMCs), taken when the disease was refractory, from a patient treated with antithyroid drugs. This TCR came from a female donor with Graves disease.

The CDR3 DNA sequence: TGCAGCGTCGGGACGGGAGACACTGAAGCTTTCTTT. It yields the protein CSVGTGDTEAFF. The chain combines TRBV29-1 with TRBJ1-1; tentatively, D is TRBD1 (5 bases). Trimming removed 6 bases from V and 3 bases from J, with 11 bases in between. The CDR3 consists of 12 residues. The germline CDR1 and CDR2 sequences are SQVTM and ANQGSEA.